This is a list of T cell receptor beta chains from one sample in a study of shared clonotypes between healthy human individuals. Clones were sequenced by immunoSEQ multiplex PCR, and TCRdb holds only the in-frame ones, with some missing. The profile shows 2 million to 2.5 million clones, 95% of them singletons. The material sequenced was naive CD4+ T cells sorted from blood. The origin of the receptors is a man aged 18 to 30 in good health. CDR3s include the opening cysteine and the closing phenylalanine or tryptophan. A D gene is named only where the DNA matches it firmly. Some rows mark clone size as missing; the rest say once, few, many or name a class of expanded clone.

V	D	size	J	length	CDR3	DNA
TRBV4-1	.	.	TRBJ1-3	15	CASSLNDGFGNTIYF	TGCGCCAGCAGCCTAAACGACGGATTTGGAAACACCATATATTTT
TRBV27	TRBD1	.	TRBJ1-2	15	CASRKDRGTNYGYTF	TGTGCCAGCAGAAAAGACAGGGGAACCAACTATGGCTACACCTTC
TRBV7-8	TRBD1	.	TRBJ1-5	14	CASSPGGSNQPQHF	TGTGCCAGCAGCCCAGGGGGTAGCAATCAGCCCCAGCATTTT
TRBV13	TRBD1	.	TRBJ1-2	15	CASSLPGQGARGYTF	TGTGCCAGCAGCTTACCGGGACAGGGGGCGCGTGGCTACACCTTC
TRBV5-1	.	once	TRBJ2-7	14	CASSPDLRSYEQYF	TGCGCCAGCAGCCCGGACCTAAGGTCCTACGAGCAGTACTTC
TRBV18	.	.	TRBJ1-4	15	CASSPDSTTNEKLFF	TGTGCCAGCTCACCGGATTCAACAACTAATGAAAAACTGTTTTTT
TRBV5-1	.	.	TRBJ2-1	16	CASSLASGGGYNEQFF	TGCGCCAGCAGCTTGGCCTCAGGGGGAGGATACAATGAGCAGTTCTTC
TRBV28	.	.	TRBJ1-2	11	CASSDSYGYTF	TGTGCCAGCAGTGACTCCTATGGCTACACCTTC
TRBV4-2	.	.	TRBJ1-1	16	CASSQPGGQMNTEAFF	TGTGCCAGCAGCCAACCTGGGGGACAAATGAACACTGAAGCTTTCTTT
TRBV5-4	TRBD2	once	TRBJ2-1	14	CASSLRLALGEQFF	TGTGCCAGCAGCTTGAGACTAGCGTTGGGTGAGCAGTTCTTC